This T cell receptor (beta chain) came from a study of PD-1 blockade in classical Hodgkin lymphoma. Assay: immunoSEQ multiplex PCR; the TCRdb copy retains only in-frame clones and omits some. This table has roughly 150,000 clones, around 73% appearing once. Study results and caveats: Only CD4+ TCR diversity, not CD8+, had risen significantly by C4D1. Diversity similar to that of newly diagnosed patients was seen at baseline in complete responders.

Turning to this clone: Its antigen is still unknown.

All patients relapsed after autologous stem cell transplantation, and brentuximab vedotin exposure varied. The CDR3 length is 13 residues. The germline gives CDR1 SGHTA, CDR2 FQGNSA. V lost 6 bases and J 7 bases, leaving 14 bases between the germline ends. The chain is built from TRBV7-2 and TRBJ2-3; no clear D gene. The sequences come from peripheral blood mononuclear cells (PBMCs), collected before the second cycle of nivolumab. The TCR originated in a human donor with classical Hodgkin lymphoma. The CDR3 here is CASSSRMGNTQYF. CDR3 DNA: TGTGCCAGCAGTTCGAGGATGGGGAATACGCAGTATTTT.